The 23 T cell receptor beta chains reported below all come from one sample, sequenced in a study of blood T cell repertoires in COVID-19. The repertoire was sequenced with immunoSEQ multiplex PCR; TCRdb's copy has only in-frame clones and lacks some. The data show fewer than 200,000 clones, approximately 90% seen once. Sample: peripheral blood. These receptors all stem from a man aged 55 to 70 with active or convalescent COVID-19.

A few counts support this clone. V usage is TRBV4-2 and J usage is TRBJ2-1; TRBD1 agrees at 8 bases. Germline V gene data show CDR1 as LGHNA and CDR2 as YNFKEQ. Unmatched junction bases numbered 17, after V lost 3 bases and J lost 7 bases. The CDR3 extends over 18 amino acids. The chain's CDR3 is CASSHTGPGGQGRNEQFF. The CDR3 nucleotides read TGTGCCAGCAGCCATACAGGCCCCGGAGGACAGGGAAGGAATGAGCAGTTCTTC.

CDR3 loop: CASGQGGVETQYF. The CDR3 DNA reads TGTGCCAGCGGGCAAGGGGGGGTGGAGACCCAGTACTTC. J is TRBJ2-5 and V is TRBV9; D is possibly TRBD2 (7 bases). This CDR3 has 13 amino acids. Germline V gene lookup returns CDR1 SGDLS and CDR2 YYNGEE. V lost 7 bases and J lost 5, with 15 bases in between. Full variable domain (rest looked up from reference TRBV9 and TRBJ2-5): DSGVTQTPKHLITATGQRVTLRCSPRSGDLSVYWYQQSLDQGLQFLIQYYNGEERAKGNILERFSAQQFPDLHSELNLSSLELGDSALYFCASGQGGVETQYFGPGTRLLVL.

Concerning this clone: The sample holds other DNA sequences that translate to the same CDR3. The rearrangement links TRBV4-2 to TRBJ1-6, with D possibly TRBD1 on 6 matching bases. CDR3 length: 13 amino acids. Trimming cost V 0 bases and J 9 bases, with 6 bases left between them. Germline CDR1 and CDR2: LGHNA and YNFKEQ. The CDR3 DNA reads TGTGCCAGCAGCCAAGACAGGGGTTCACCCCTCCACTTT. Encoded protein: CASSQDRGSPLHF.

V is TRBV7-9 and J is TRBJ2-2, with TRBD2 matching over 9 bases. V lost 2 bases and J lost 6; bases outside the gene matches: 10. This CDR3 contains 17 residues. Germline V gene data show CDR1 as SEHNR and CDR2 as FQNEAQ (reference sequence). The CDR3 here is CASSLLAGELKAGELFF. DNA for the CDR3: TGTGCCAGCAGCTTATTAGCGGGGGAACTAAAGGCCGGGGAGCTGTTTTTT.

The V call is TRBV10-2, the J call TRBJ1-1, with a possible D match to TRBD1 (5 bases). The CDR3 contains 13 residues. Germline CDR1 reads WSHSY; CDR2 reads SAAADI. V was clipped by 3 bases and J by 1 base, with 6 bases between them. CDR3 sequence (DNA): TGCGCCAGCAGTGACCAGGGGAACACTGAAGCTTTCTTT. The encoded protein is CASSDQGNTEAFF.

This chain uses TRBV29-1 with TRBJ2-4; D possibly corresponds to TRBD2 (6 bases). V dropped 3 bases and J dropped 1 base, with 10 bases sitting between them. CDR1 and CDR2 from the germline V gene are SQVTM and ANQGSEA. The CDR3 runs 14 residues. The CDR3 bases are TGCAGCGTTGATGGGGCGGGGGCCAAAAACATTCAGTACTTC. It translates to CSVDGAGAKNIQYF.

This clone was counted a single time. The genes are TRBV28 and TRBJ2-5, with D tentatively TRBD2 (6 bases). The CDR3 is 12 amino acids. V shed 8 bases and J shed 0 bases, with 7 bases lying between them. Germline CDR1 MDHEN, CDR2 SYDVKM. Here the CDR3 reads CASREYQETQYF. In DNA, the CDR3 is TGTGCCAGCCGGGAGTACCAAGAGACCCAGTACTTC.

The chain joins TRBV5-1 to TRBJ2-7; D gene uncertain. Germline lookup yields CDR1 SGHRS and CDR2 YFSETQ. V was clipped by 6 bases and J by 0 bases, with 25 bases between them. The CDR3 is made up of 18 amino acids. CDR3 in DNA: TGCGCCAGCAACCCCCCGAGACAAGCTAAGTCCCCCTCCTACGAGCAGTACTTC. It is translated as CASNPPRQAKSPSYEQYF.

At least ten counts were recorded for this clone. The chain employs TRBV6-1 and TRBJ2-3, with 8 bases matching TRBD2. CDR3 size: 16 residues. Germline assignment: CDR1 MNHNS and CDR2 SASEGT. J was trimmed by 7 bases and V by 4 bases; bases with no gene match: 13. The CDR3 nucleotides read TGTGCCAGCAGTGGTTTAGGGGCGGGGGGTATAAATACGCAGTATTTT. This sequence encodes CASSGLGAGGINTQYF.

V usage is TRBV6-6 and J usage is TRBJ2-5, with D possibly TRBD1 on 7 matching bases. The length of the CDR3 is 13 residues. The V gene's germline CDR1 is MNHNY and CDR2 SVGAGI (reference sequence). V gave up 10 bases and J gave up 3 bases, with 15 bases separating them. In nucleotides, the CDR3 is TGTGCCACCGAGGACAGGACTAAAGAGACCCAGTACTTC. This codes for CATEDRTKETQYF.

This chain uses TRBV19 with TRBJ1-4; D is unclear. Germline CDR1 and CDR2: LNHDA and SQIVND (reference sequence). The CDR3 runs 16 residues. Deletions cut 7 bases from V and 0 bases from J, with 15 bases between. The CDR3 is CASKNSHTSTNEKLFF. In nucleotides, the CDR3 is TGTGCCAGTAAGAACAGCCATACCTCAACTAATGAAAAACTGTTTTTT.

In this sample, this clone turned up once. The V gene is TRBV7-8, the J gene TRBJ2-1, with a weak D call TRBD1 (6 bases). Trimming cost V 6 bases and J 8 bases, with 20 bases left between them. The length of the CDR3 is 15 residues. Germline CDR1 SGHVS, CDR2 FQNEAQ. CDR3 loop: CASRASTTGFDEQFF. The CDR3 DNA is TGTGCCAGCAGGGCTAGTACGACAGGTTTCGATGAGCAGTTCTTC.

The table lists this clone with a count of one. The chain links TRBV15 to TRBJ1-2, with D unclear. The CDR3 runs 14 residues. The V gene lost 0 bases and the J gene lost 9 bases, with 14 bases spanning the gap. Per the germline V gene, CDR1 is LNHNV and CDR2 is YYDKDF (reference sequence). DNA for the CDR3: TGTGCCACCAGCAGAGATTTCTTTCAGCGAAGCTACACCTTC. Amino acids: CATSRDFFQRSYTF.

This clone occurred a few times. The chain couples TRBV5-4 to TRBJ1-5; the D gene is possibly TRBD1 (5 bases). The germline gives CDR1 SGHNT, CDR2 YYREEE (reference sequence). V was trimmed by 0 bases and J by 1 base, leaving 5 bases between them. The CDR3 has 14 residues. The CDR3 nucleotides are TGTGCCAGCAGCTTGGCAGGGAGCAATCAGCCCCAGCATTTT. Protein: CASSLAGSNQPQHF.

This clone is a singleton in its sample. V and J are TRBV5-1 and TRBJ2-2; the D gene is possibly TRBD2 (6 bases). The length of the CDR3 is 15 residues. Per the germline V gene, CDR1 is SGHRS and CDR2 is YFSETQ. Trimming removed 6 bases from V and 9 bases from J, with 21 bases in between. As DNA, the CDR3 is TGCGCCAGCACCGAGCCGGCGGGGCCTCACCGGGAGCTGTTTTTT. This encodes CASTEPAGPHRELFF. The full variable domain, completed using reference TRBV5-1 and TRBJ2-2, is KAGVTQTPRYLIKTRGQQVTLSCSPISGHRSVSWYQQTPGQGLQFLFEYFSETQRNKGNFPGRFSGRQFSNSRSEMNVSTLELGDSALYLCASTEPAGPHRELFFGEGSRLTVL.

Only one count was recorded for this clone. The V call is TRBV24-1, the J call TRBJ2-3; 7 bases agree with TRBD1. J lost 6 bases, V lost 9 bases, and 11 bases had no gene match. The CDR3 runs 14 residues. The V gene's germline CDR1 is KGHDR and CDR2 SFDVKD. The CDR3 is CATSNPGGRDTQYF. For the CDR3, the DNA is TGTGCCACCTCCAATCCAGGGGGACGGGATACGCAGTATTTT.

This chain's CDR3 is CSVVVLSEAFF. CDR3 nucleotides: TGCAGCGTTGTGGTCCTGAGTGAAGCTTTCTTT. This chain links TRBV29-1 with TRBJ1-1; no clear D gene. Germline CDR1 SQVTM, CDR2 ANQGSEA. CDR3 length: 11 amino acids. The V end was cut by 4 bases, the J end by 7 bases, with 10 bases between. The full variable domain, with the rest looked up from reference TRBV29-1 and TRBJ1-1, is SAVISQKPSRDICQRGTSLTIQCQVDSQVTMMFWYRQQPGQSLTLIATANQGSEATYESGFVIDKFPISRPNLTFSTLTVSNMSPEDSSIYLCSVVVLSEAFFGQGTRLTVV.

The V call is TRBV29-1, the J call TRBJ2-5, with D unresolved. Trimming removed 7 bases at V and 5 bases at J, with 8 bases between. This CDR3 contains 10 residues. Per germline, CDR1 SQVTM and CDR2 ANQGSEA. The CDR3, as DNA: TGCAGCGCCTCTCGGGAGACCCAGTACTTC. This codes for CSASRETQYF.

The J gene is TRBJ1-6, the V gene TRBV10-1, with TRBD1 matching over 7 bases. The germline gives CDR1 WNHNN, CDR2 SYGVQD (reference sequence). This CDR3 spans 12 amino acids. V lost 8 bases and J lost 7; bases outside the gene matches: 2. This chain's CDR3 is CASSRGNSPLHF. DNA for the CDR3: TGCGCCAGCTCCAGGGGGAATTCACCCCTCCACTTT.

The genes are TRBV27 and TRBJ2-6; D is ambiguous. The germline CDR1 and CDR2 sequences are MNHEY and SMNVEV (reference sequence). The CDR3 totals 14 residues. Trimming left V 7 bases short and J 0 bases short, with 7 bases between. The CDR3 DNA is TGTGCCAGCACCGGAGTCTCTGGGGCCAACGTCCTGACTTTC. Encoded protein: CASTGVSGANVLTF.

In its sample, this clone was seen once. The chain employs TRBV7-9 and TRBJ1-4, with D perhaps matching TRBD1 (6 bases). The germline CDR1 and CDR2 sequences are SEHNR and FQNEAQ (reference sequence). This CDR3 comprises 14 residues. The V and J ends lost 3 bases and 5 bases respectively, with 10 bases between them. CDR3 loop: CASSFTGLNEKLFF. The DNA for the CDR3 is TGTGCCAGCAGCTTTACAGGGTTGAATGAAAAACTGTTTTTT.

The gene calls are TRBV27 and TRBJ1-2; 7 bases are shared with TRBD1. Germline V gene lookup returns CDR1 MNHEY and CDR2 SMNVEV (reference sequence). Trimming took 6 bases from V and 2 from J; bases not matched to a gene: 3. CDR3 length equals 13 residues. The DNA of the CDR3 is TGTGCCAGCAGGCCGACAGGGAACTATGGCTACACCTTC. Translating gives CASRPTGNYGYTF.

Only one count was recorded for this clone. The chain links TRBV12-3 or TRBV12-4 to TRBJ2-2; TRBD2 matches at 11 bases. This CDR3 contains 13 residues. After removal of 2 bases from V and 16 bases from J, the junction contained 6 bases not matched to a gene. The CDR3 coding sequence is TGTGCCAGCAGTTTAACCTCTAGCGGGGGGCGGTTTTTT. Its translation is CASSLTSSGGRFF.